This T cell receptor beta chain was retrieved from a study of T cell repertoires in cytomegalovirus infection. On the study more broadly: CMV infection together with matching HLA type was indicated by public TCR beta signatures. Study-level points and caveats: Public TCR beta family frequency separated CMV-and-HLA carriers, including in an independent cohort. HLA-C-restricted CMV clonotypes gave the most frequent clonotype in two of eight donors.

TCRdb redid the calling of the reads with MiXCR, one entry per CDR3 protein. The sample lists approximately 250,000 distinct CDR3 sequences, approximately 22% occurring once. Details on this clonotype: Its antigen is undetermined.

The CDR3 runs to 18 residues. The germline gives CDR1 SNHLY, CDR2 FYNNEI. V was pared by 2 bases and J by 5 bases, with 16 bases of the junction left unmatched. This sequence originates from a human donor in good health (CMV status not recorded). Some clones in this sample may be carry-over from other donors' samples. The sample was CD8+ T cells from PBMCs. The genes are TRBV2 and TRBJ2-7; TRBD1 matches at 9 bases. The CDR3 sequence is CASSELQGAAFMINEQYF. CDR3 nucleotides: TGTGCCAGCAGTGAATTACAGGGGGCCGCTTTTATGATCAACGAGCAGTACTTC. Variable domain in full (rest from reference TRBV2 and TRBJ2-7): EPEVTQTPSHQVTQMGQEVILRCVPISNHLYFYWYRQILGQKVEFLVSFYNNEISEKSEIFDDQFSVERPDGSNFTLKIRSTKLEDSAMYFCASSELQGAAFMINEQYFGPGTRLTVT.